Each of the 24 T cell receptor beta chains below was sequenced from the same sample in a study of T cell responses to AZD1222 COVID-19 vaccine. TCRdb keeps only in-frame clones here, not all; method: immunoSEQ multiplex PCR. The table lists 150,000 or so clones, about 85% of them singletons. Sample: peripheral blood, taken on day 0 of AZD1222 vaccination. The source of these receptors is an adult in good health.

The chain joins TRBV4-1 to TRBJ2-1, with D possibly being TRBD2 (5 bases). The CDR3 extends over 14 amino acids. Germline V lookup: CDR1 MGHRA, CDR2 YSYEKL. Trimming left V 1 base short and J 4 bases short, with 8 bases between. CDR3: CASSQGRDYNEQFF. CDR3 DNA sequence: TGCGCCAGCAGCCAAGGTCGGGATTACAATGAGCAGTTCTTC.

V is TRBV11-1 and J is TRBJ2-3; 8 bases match TRBD2. Per germline, CDR1 SGHAT and CDR2 FQDESV (reference sequence). This CDR3 region has 14 residues. V shed 11 bases, J shed 1 base, and the junction held 8 bases outside the gene matches. The CDR3 DNA is TGTGCCTCCCGCGGGAGGTTAGGCACAGATACGCAGTATTTT. Residues: CASRGRLGTDTQYF.

The gene calls are TRBV9 and TRBJ2-2, with D perhaps matching TRBD2 (6 bases). Germline V gene data show CDR1 as SGDLS and CDR2 as YYNGEE. Deletions cut 3 bases from V and 6 bases from J, with 9 bases between. The CDR3 is 13 residues long. The CDR3, as DNA: TGTGCCAGCAGCGACGGGGGTGCCGGGGAGCTGTTTTTT. Translation gives CASSDGGAGELFF.

The chain recombines TRBV7-3 with TRBJ2-2, with D perhaps assigned TRBD1 or TRBD2 (5 bases each). The germline V gene has CDR1 SGHTA and CDR2 FQGTGA. The CDR3 extends over 17 amino acids. The V gene lost 1 base and the J gene lost 0 bases, with 12 bases spanning the gap. In nucleotides, the CDR3 is TGTGCCAGCAGCTTAATGGGGGACCCGGCGAACACCGGGGAGCTGTTTTTT. It yields the protein CASSLMGDPANTGELFF.

This chain links TRBV6-4 with TRBJ2-7; D is possibly TRBD2 (6 bases). This CDR3 is 14 amino acids long. Trimming left V 5 bases short and J 7 bases short, with 18 bases between. The germline CDR1 and CDR2 sequences are MRHNA and SNTAGT. The CDR3 nucleotides are TGTGCCAGCAGTCGGGACGGAGGGACGGGGGAGCAGTACTTC. Protein product: CASSRDGGTGEQYF.

The chain couples TRBV5-5 to TRBJ2-7, with TRBD1 identical over 9 bases. Germline CDR1 reads SGHKS; CDR2 reads YYEKEE (reference sequence). The CDR3 is 15 amino acids. The V and J ends lost 4 bases and 2 bases, in that order; junction bases with no gene match: 7. This CDR3 reads CASSPYGTGTYEQYF. Written as DNA, the CDR3 is TGTGCCAGCAGCCCATATGGGACAGGGACCTACGAGCAGTACTTC. The full variable domain, in which reference TRBV5-5 and TRBJ2-7 provide the parts outside the CDR3, is DAGVTQSPTHLIKTRGQQVTLRCSPISGHKSVSWYQQVLGQGPQFIFQYYEKEERGRGNFPDRFSARQFPNYSSELNVNALLLGDSALYLCASSPYGTGTYEQYFGPGTRLTVT.

This chain links TRBV5-1 with TRBJ1-4, with D unresolved. Germline V gene lookup returns CDR1 SGHRS and CDR2 YFSETQ. Trimming pared 5 bases from V and 4 bases from J, leaving 12 bases between. The CDR3 is made up of 14 amino acids. CDR3 in amino acids: CASREGTFNEKLFF. For the CDR3, the DNA is TGCGCCAGCAGGGAGGGAACTTTTAATGAAAAACTGTTTTTT. The full variable domain, rest sourced from reference TRBV5-1 and TRBJ1-4, is KAGVTQTPRYLIKTRGQQVTLSCSPISGHRSVSWYQQTPGQGLQFLFEYFSETQRNKGNFPGRFSGRQFSNSRSEMNVSTLELGDSALYLCASREGTFNEKLFFGSGTQLSVL.

This chain connects TRBV27 to TRBJ1-3; no definite D call. The germline CDR1 and CDR2 sequences are MNHEY and SMNVEV (reference sequence). The CDR3 loop spans 13 amino acids. V was shortened by 5 bases and J by 1 base, with 6 bases between the two germline ends. The CDR3 reads CASSTLSGNTIYF. The CDR3 DNA reads TGTGCCAGCAGTACCCTATCTGGAAACACCATATATTTT.

The chain joins TRBV7-8 to TRBJ2-3, with 8 bases that match TRBD1. The CDR3 runs 15 residues. Trimming at V came to 3 bases and at J to 4 bases, leaving 6 bases not matched to a gene. CDR1 is SGHVS, CDR2 FQNEAQ, per germline. CDR3 region: CASSFSGTGPDTQYF. In DNA, the CDR3 is TGTGCCAGCAGCTTCTCCGGGACAGGCCCAGATACGCAGTATTTT.

The rearrangement joins TRBV19 to TRBJ1-4; TRBD1 is a possible D gene (5 bases). Germline values: CDR1 LNHDA, CDR2 SQIVND (reference sequence). V was pared by 10 bases and J by 3 bases, with 12 bases between. This CDR3 contains 13 residues. CDR3 region: CATRDLSNEKLFF. The CDR3 DNA is TGTGCCACGAGGGACCTTTCTAATGAAAAACTGTTTTTT.

This clone came up once. V is TRBV19 and J is TRBJ1-4; a possible D gene is TRBD1 (6 bases). Germline CDR1 reads LNHDA; CDR2 reads SQIVND (reference sequence). The CDR3 runs to 14 residues. Trimming removed 7 bases from V and 4 bases from J, with 13 bases in between. The CDR3 coding sequence is TGTGCCAGTACTGACAGGCTGCTTAATGAAAAACTGTTTTTT. This encodes CASTDRLLNEKLFF.

The CDR3 sequence is CASHGSSDGYTF. CDR3 coding DNA: TGCGCCAGCCATGGCAGTTCAGATGGCTACACCTTC. The chain links TRBV10-2 to TRBJ1-2; no reliable D call. The CDR3 runs 12 residues. The germline V and J ends were trimmed by 8 bases and 6 bases, with 13 bases remaining between them. The germline V gene encodes CDR1 WSHSY and CDR2 SAAADI.

The V gene is TRBV5-6, the J gene TRBJ1-1; no clear D. V lost 5 bases and J 0 bases, leaving 8 bases between the germline ends. Germline loops: CDR1 SGHDT, CDR2 YYEEEE. This CDR3 spans 13 amino acids. The CDR3 DNA is TGTGCCAGCAGGAGACAAATGAACACTGAAGCTTTCTTT. Translated, it gives CASRRQMNTEAFF.

V usage is TRBV7-9 and J usage is TRBJ2-1; 10 bases agree with TRBD2. The CDR3 consists of 15 residues. Germline V gene data show CDR1 as SEHNR and CDR2 as FQNEAQ (reference sequence). The junction had 3 bases not matched to a gene; V was cut back by 3 bases and J by 4 bases. The CDR3 reads CASSFSGGSYNEQFF. The CDR3 nucleotides read TGTGCCAGCAGCTTTAGCGGGGGGTCATACAATGAGCAGTTCTTC.

The rearrangement uses TRBV2 and TRBJ2-3; no clear D gene. CDR1 and CDR2 (germline): SNHLY, FYNNEI. V lost 1 base to trimming and J lost 0 bases, with 2 bases between them. This CDR3 spans 13 amino acids. CDR3 amino acids: CASSEDSTDTQYF. CDR3 sequence (DNA): TGTGCCAGCAGTGAAGACAGCACAGATACGCAGTATTTT.

This chain connects TRBV18 to TRBJ2-2, with D perhaps matching TRBD1 or TRBD2 (5 bases each). CDR1 and CDR2 from the germline V gene are KGHSH and LQKENI. There are 16 residues in the CDR3. The ends were cut back, 0 bases at V and 5 bases at J, with 13 bases in the middle. CDR3: CASSPPRGMKTGELFF. The CDR3 DNA reads TGTGCCAGCTCACCACCGAGGGGAATGAAGACCGGGGAGCTGTTTTTT.

The chain combines TRBV19 with TRBJ1-2, with D unresolved. The V gene's germline CDR1 is LNHDA and CDR2 SQIVND (reference sequence). This CDR3 comprises 13 residues. V shed 3 bases and J shed 5 bases, with 10 bases lying between them. CDR3 amino acids: CASSIEPAYGYTF. The CDR3 DNA reads TGTGCCAGTAGTATTGAGCCAGCATATGGCTACACCTTC.

This clone was counted a single time. The chain combines TRBV27 with TRBJ2-1; 9 positions agree with TRBD2. Trimming at V came to 3 bases and at J to 7 bases, leaving 7 bases not matched to a gene. Germline CDR1 is MNHEY and CDR2 is SMNVEV (reference sequence). The length of the CDR3 is 15 residues. As DNA, the CDR3 is TGTGCCAGCAGTTTCCGCGGGGGGGCGAGGAATGAGCAGTTCTTC. Its protein product is CASSFRGGARNEQFF.

This chain links TRBV2 with TRBJ2-7, with TRBD1 as a possible D gene (5 bases). This CDR3 contains 13 residues. Trimming took 2 bases from V and 5 from J, leaving 10 bases between them. Germline loops: CDR1 SNHLY, CDR2 FYNNEI. In DNA, the CDR3 is TGTGCCAGCAGTGAAAGGGGCTGGAACGAGCAGTACTTC. This translates into CASSERGWNEQYF. Full variable domain (remainder filled in from reference TRBV2 and TRBJ2-7): EPEVTQTPSHQVTQMGQEVILRCVPISNHLYFYWYRQILGQKVEFLVSFYNNEISEKSEIFDDQFSVERPDGSNFTLKIRSTKLEDSAMYFCASSERGWNEQYFGPGTRLTVT.

The V call is TRBV4-3, the J call TRBJ1-2, with D perhaps TRBD1 (6 bases). V lost 0 bases and J lost 0, with 20 bases in between. Germline V gives CDR1 LGHNA, CDR2 YSLEER. The CDR3 extends over 19 amino acids. The CDR3 coding sequence is TGCGCCAGCAGCCAAGATCTGATGGAGAACAGGGCGACTAACTATGGCTACACCTTC. Its protein product is CASSQDLMENRATNYGYTF.

V gene TRBV7-2 combines with J gene TRBJ2-7; perhaps TRBD1 as D (7 bases). Trimming cost V 4 bases and J 3 bases, with 16 bases left between them. Looked up from germline, CDR1 is SGHTA and CDR2 is FQGNSA. This CDR3 is 15 amino acids long. CDR3 in DNA: TGTGCCAGCAGCTACCAGGGGGGAGCAGGCTACGAGCAGTACTTC. This sequence encodes CASSYQGGAGYEQYF.

The V gene is TRBV18, the J gene TRBJ1-2; TRBD1 aligns across 7 bases. Germline-derived CDR1 and CDR2 are KGHSH and LQKENI. V was clipped by 2 bases and J by 4 bases; unmatched bases: 4. The CDR3 runs 14 residues. For the CDR3, the DNA is TGTGCCAGCTCACCATACCAGGGGGTCTATGGCTACACCTTC. This translates into CASSPYQGVYGYTF. The full variable domain, rest sourced from reference TRBV18 and TRBJ1-2, is NAGVMQNPRHLVRRRGQEARLRCSPMKGHSHVYWYRQLPEEGLKFMVYLQKENIIDESGMPKERFSAEFPKEGPSILRIQQVVRGDSAAYFCASSPYQGVYGYTFGSGTRLTVV.

V gene TRBV10-1 combines with J gene TRBJ1-2; 8 positions match TRBD1. The CDR3 length is 13 residues. CDR1 and CDR2 from the germline V gene are WNHNN and SYGVQD (reference sequence). V trimming: 8 bases; J trimming: 6 bases; junction bases outside the gene matches: 8. The CDR3 region has the DNA TGCGCCAGCTCTCGGACAGGGTGGAATGGCTACACCTTC. Residues: CASSRTGWNGYTF.

The gene calls are TRBV6-4 and TRBJ2-1; D may match TRBD1 or TRBD2 (5 bases each). CDR3 length: 15 residues. From germline, CDR1 is MRHNA and CDR2 SNTAGT. The ends were cut back, 0 bases at V and 5 bases at J, with 11 bases in the middle. In DNA, the CDR3 is TGTGCCAGCAGTGACTCGAGGGGCGGTAACAATGAGCAGTTCTTC. Protein product: CASSDSRGGNNEQFF.